This entry lists 2 T cell receptor beta chains sequenced from one sample in a study of early T cells in non-severe SARS-CoV-2 infection. TCRdb analysed the 5' RACE reads with MiXCR anew, one entry per CDR3 protein. Among some 70,000 distinct CDR3 sequences listed, 9.5% to 15% were seen once. Sequences were obtained from whole blood. The origin of the receptors is an adult who was a healthcare worker with PCR-confirmed SARS-CoV-2 infection or an uninfected control (not recorded which).

The chain employs TRBV20-1 and TRBJ1-5; no reliable D call. The germline V gene encodes CDR1 DFQATT and CDR2 SNEGSKA (reference sequence). V lost 5 bases and J lost 0, with 14 bases in between. The CDR3 runs to 15 residues. Here the CDR3 reads CSALEGYYSNQPQHF. CDR3 DNA sequence: TGCAGTGCTTTGGAAGGGTATTATAGCAATCAGCCCCAGCATTTT.

This sequence joins TRBV3-1 and TRBJ2-1, with 8 bases lining up with TRBD2. Per the germline V gene, CDR1 is LGHDT and CDR2 is YNNKEL (reference sequence). The CDR3 has 20 residues. Trimming removed 3 bases from V and 4 bases from J; junction bases left unmatched: 20. The CDR3 bases are TGTGCCAGCAGCCAGGCCCCCCTTTTAACCGGGACTAGTCGGTACAATGAGCAGTTCTTC. It translates to CASSQAPLLTGTSRYNEQFF.